These 30 T cell receptor beta chains were sequenced from one sample in a study of blood T cell repertoires in COVID-19. TCRdb keeps only in-frame clones here, not all; method: immunoSEQ multiplex PCR. The sample records some 150,000 clones, around 83% being singletons. The sequenced material came from peripheral blood. All receptors derive from a woman between 50 and 59 years old in a cohort sampled during active or convalescent COVID-19.

The J gene is TRBJ2-7, the V gene TRBV10-3, with a weak D call TRBD1 (6 bases). V was trimmed by 10 bases and J by 3 bases, leaving 13 bases between them. The CDR3 length is 12 residues. Germline V lookup: CDR1 ENHRY, CDR2 SYGVKD. Here the CDR3 reads CATSGARYEQYF. DNA for the CDR3: TGTGCCACCTCAGGGGCCCGCTACGAGCAGTACTTC.

The chain uses TRBV6-5 and TRBJ1-5; 8 nucleotides match TRBD1. This CDR3 contains 16 residues. Trimming removed 0 bases from V and 2 bases from J; junction bases left unmatched: 3. CDR1 and CDR2 (germline): MNHEY, SVGAGI. The CDR3 DNA is TGTGCCAGCAGTTACTCAGGACAGGGCCGCAATCAGCCCCAGCATTTT. As protein: CASSYSGQGRNQPQHF.

This chain connects TRBV23-1 to TRBJ2-7; TRBD1 might be the D (6 bases). TRBV23-1 is marked as an open reading frame, function uncertain. The CDR3 is 16 amino acids. Trimming removed 4 bases from V and 7 bases from J, with 23 bases in between. The CDR3 nucleotides read TGCGCCAGCAGTCCGACGGGACACCCGACATTTTGTGAGCAGTACTTC. This sequence encodes CASSPTGHPTFCEQYF.

The chain has TRBV2 and TRBJ1-1, with D unresolved. In germline, CDR1 is SNHLY, CDR2 FYNNEI. The CDR3 sequence is 13 residues long. V was pared by 6 bases and J by 1 base, with 9 bases between. The CDR3 DNA sequence: TGTGCCAGCAGAGTCCGACAGAACACTGAAGCTTTCTTT. This encodes CASRVRQNTEAFF.

The chain carries TRBV12-3 or TRBV12-4 and TRBJ2-7; possible D gene TRBD1, 6 bases. CDR3 length equals 13 residues. Trimming shortened V by 6 bases and J by 4 bases, and 13 bases separated the two germline ends. This CDR3 is CASRGDKQYEQYF. CDR3 nucleotide sequence: TGTGCCAGCAGGGGGGACAAGCAGTACGAGCAGTACTTC.

The chain is built from TRBV18 and TRBJ1-2, with a possible D match to TRBD1 (5 bases). The CDR3 has 14 residues. In germline, CDR1 is KGHSH, CDR2 LQKENI. V lost 0 bases and J lost 8, with 13 bases in between. CDR3: CASSPPGREDGYTF. CDR3 sequence (DNA): TGTGCCAGCTCACCACCTGGCAGGGAAGACGGCTACACCTTC.

This clone was observed a handful of times. CDR3 region: CASSQNYEQYF. The CDR3 DNA follows: TGTGCCAGCAGTCAGAACTACGAGCAGTACTTC. The V call is TRBV12-3 or TRBV12-4, the J call TRBJ2-7; D is unclear. Trimming took 5 bases from V and 3 from J, leaving 5 bases between them. The CDR3 sequence is 11 residues long.

This clone was found once. The gene calls are TRBV6-1 and TRBJ1-1, with TRBD1 matching over 12 bases. There are 15 residues in the CDR3. CDR1 MNHNS and CDR2 SASEGT come from the germline V gene. V gave up 2 bases and J gave up 7 bases; unmatched junction bases: 5. The CDR3 sequence is CASSEPGQGAGEAFF. The CDR3 nucleotides read TGTGCCAGCAGTGAACCGGGACAGGGGGCAGGTGAAGCTTTCTTT.

V usage is TRBV6-5 and J usage is TRBJ2-7; 7 positions match TRBD2. Trimming cost V 6 bases and J 4 bases; bases outside gene matches: 12. This CDR3 is built from 15 residues. Per germline, CDR1 MNHEY and CDR2 SVGAGI. CDR3 protein: CASSSFAQAGYEQYF. The CDR3 coding sequence is TGTGCCAGCAGCTCCTTCGCTCAAGCGGGGTACGAGCAGTACTTC.

The rearrangement links TRBV6-5 to TRBJ2-3; D call uncertain. The CDR3 is 11 amino acids. Germline V gives CDR1 MNHEY, CDR2 SVGAGI. V dropped 6 bases and J dropped 5 bases, with 6 bases sitting between them. CDR3 coding DNA: TGTGCCAGCAGGGCGGAAGATACGCAGTATTTT. It codes for CASRAEDTQYF.

This clone has a single count. The genes are TRBV4-3 and TRBJ2-5, with 10 nucleotides matching TRBD1. The CDR3 has 15 residues. V lost 4 bases to trimming and J lost 5 bases; unmatched junction nucleotides: 7. Germline lookup yields CDR1 LGHNA and CDR2 YSLEER. Written as DNA, the CDR3 is TGCGCCAGCAGCCCGAAAGGACAGGGGGGGGAGACCCAGTACTTC. Residues: CASSPKGQGGETQYF.

The chain recombines TRBV19 with TRBJ1-2, with 8 bases that match TRBD1. The germline V gene has CDR1 LNHDA and CDR2 SQIVND (reference sequence). The CDR3 consists of 15 residues. V shed 2 bases and J 5 bases; nucleotides not matched to a gene: 7. The CDR3 DNA reads as TGTGCCAGTAGTATACCGGACAGGGAAGGGTATGGCTACACCTTC. Amino acids: CASSIPDREGYGYTF.

The CDR3 nucleotides read TGTGCCAGCTCAGGAGAACAGGGGGCTGTGGGTTCACCCCTCCACTTT. It translates to CASSGEQGAVGSPLHF. The chain uses TRBV18 and TRBJ1-6; 9 nucleotides align to TRBD1. Unmatched junction bases numbered 11, after V lost 5 bases and J lost 9 bases. Germline V gene data show CDR1 as KGHSH and CDR2 as LQKENI. This CDR3 has 16 residues.

The chain employs TRBV7-3 and TRBJ2-2, with TRBD2 identical over 10 bases. After removal of 8 bases from V and 3 bases from J, the junction contained 3 bases not matched to a gene. The germline gives CDR1 SGHTA, CDR2 FQGTGA. This CDR3 comprises 14 residues. Here the CDR3 DNA reads TGTGCCAGCGCAGCGGGGGGGTACACCGGGGAGCTGTTTTTT. This encodes CASAAGGYTGELFF.

The chain combines TRBV9 with TRBJ1-1, with D hard to call. This CDR3 has 14 amino acids. CDR1 is SGDLS, CDR2 YYNGEE, per germline. Trimming left V 4 bases short and J 0 bases short, with 10 bases between. The CDR3 sequence: CASSPAGMNTEAFF. As DNA, the CDR3 is TGTGCCAGCAGCCCAGCCGGGATGAACACTGAAGCTTTCTTT.

V gene TRBV3-1 (or the pseudogene TRBV3-2) combines with J gene TRBJ1-1; D is uncertain. The CDR3 loop spans 12 amino acids. Germline assignment: CDR1 LGHDT and CDR2 YNNKEL (reference sequence). Trimming stripped 4 bases from V and 6 bases from J, with 9 bases between. CDR3 in DNA: TGTGCCAGCAGCCGCGGTGATCCTGAAGCTTTCTTT. Translating gives CASSRGDPEAFF.

This rearrangement joins TRBV5-1 to TRBJ1-4, with D unresolved. The ends were cut back, 4 bases at V and 4 bases at J, with 11 bases in the middle. The CDR3 is 14 residues long. Germline V gene sequence: CDR1 SGHRS, CDR2 YFSETQ. The DNA of the CDR3 is TGCGCCAGCAGCGTGGATAGTAATAATGAAAAACTGTTTTTT. Protein sequence: CASSVDSNNEKLFF.

The V call is TRBV27, the J call TRBJ2-7; TRBD1 agrees at 7 bases. The CDR3 totals 12 residues. Germline values: CDR1 MNHEY, CDR2 SMNVEV (reference sequence). The V and J ends lost 4 bases and 5 bases, in that order; junction bases with no gene match: 2. The CDR3 is CASSSTGHEQYF. CDR3 DNA: TGTGCCAGCAGTTCGACAGGGCACGAGCAGTACTTC.

The rearrangement links TRBV3-1 (or the pseudogene TRBV3-2) to TRBJ2-2; 8 bases are a match to TRBD2. This CDR3 has 17 residues. V was pared by 0 bases and J by 4 bases, with 7 bases of the junction left unmatched. Germline CDR1 is LGHDT and CDR2 is YNNKEL (reference sequence). The CDR3 loop is CASSQDFGLAGTGELFF. CDR3 coding DNA: TGTGCCAGCAGCCAAGACTTCGGACTAGCCGGCACCGGGGAGCTGTTTTTT.

The rearrangement joins TRBV7-9 to TRBJ1-1, with D hard to call. The germline gives CDR1 SEHNR, CDR2 FQNEAQ (reference sequence). The V end was cut by 3 bases, the J end by 5 bases, with 10 bases between. CDR3 length: 13 residues. The CDR3 loop is CASSFTSGTEAFF. The CDR3 DNA follows: TGTGCCAGCAGCTTTACAAGCGGGACTGAAGCTTTCTTT.

This rearrangement joins TRBV2 to TRBJ2-1; 7 positions match TRBD1. CDR3 size: 13 residues. Germline V gives CDR1 SNHLY, CDR2 FYNNEI. With 5 bases clipped from V and 8 bases from J, the junction kept 6 bases outside the gene matches. DNA for the CDR3: TGTGCCAGCAGTTTCCTTCAGGGGGATGAGCAGTTCTTC. Its protein product is CASSFLQGDEQFF.

This chain links TRBV5-1 with TRBJ1-1; TRBD1 matches at 9 bases. CDR1 and CDR2 from the germline V gene are SGHRS and YFSETQ. The CDR3 totals 13 residues. V shed 2 bases, J shed 7 bases, and the junction held 3 bases outside the gene matches. CDR3: CASSFGTGIEAFF. The CDR3 bases are TGCGCCAGCAGCTTTGGGACAGGGATTGAAGCTTTCTTT.

This chain joins TRBV27 and TRBJ2-2, with a tentative D call TRBD2 (5 bases). The germline gives CDR1 MNHEY, CDR2 SMNVEV (reference sequence). The V end lost 3 bases, the J end lost 0 bases, and 8 bases lay between the germline ends. This CDR3 has 15 amino acids. The DNA of the CDR3 is TGTGCCAGCAGTTTTCGGGGTTCGAACACCGGGGAGCTGTTTTTT. Its protein product is CASSFRGSNTGELFF.

V and J are TRBV3-1 (or the pseudogene TRBV3-2) and TRBJ1-5; the match to TRBD1 covers 7 bases. V lost 2 bases and J lost 5; bases outside the gene matches: 3. The germline V gene has CDR1 LGHDT and CDR2 YNNKEL (reference sequence). The CDR3 has 14 amino acids. The CDR3 coding sequence is TGTGCCAGCAGCCAAACAGGGGCACATCAGCCCCAGCATTTT. Protein sequence: CASSQTGAHQPQHF.

The chain uses TRBV3-1 (or the pseudogene TRBV3-2) and TRBJ2-1; 10 bases are shared with TRBD2. The junction had 3 bases not matched to a gene; V was cut back by 1 base and J by 0 bases. The CDR3 extends over 17 amino acids. The germline CDR1 and CDR2 sequences are LGHDT and YNNKEL (reference sequence). The CDR3 DNA is TGTGCCAGCAGCCAAGTACTAGCGGGGTCCTCCTACAATGAGCAGTTCTTC. Translating it yields CASSQVLAGSSYNEQFF.

The chain uses TRBV24-1 and TRBJ2-1; 8 nucleotides align to TRBD1. CDR3 size: 14 residues. Germline trimming cut 5 bases from V and 7 bases from J; bases unmatched to any gene: 6. The V gene's germline CDR1 is KGHDR and CDR2 SFDVKD. CDR3: CATSGQGAGNEQFF. Here the CDR3 DNA reads TGTGCCACCAGTGGGCAGGGGGCCGGTAATGAGCAGTTCTTC.

The gene calls are TRBV2 and TRBJ1-6; D possibly corresponds to TRBD1 (6 bases). V was cut by 3 bases and J by 7 bases, with 13 bases left in between. From germline, CDR1 is SNHLY and CDR2 FYNNEI. The CDR3 totals 15 residues. The CDR3 DNA reads as TGTGCCAGCAGTGATTCAGGGGTTGGGAATTCACCCCTCCACTTT. It encodes CASSDSGVGNSPLHF.

The chain uses TRBV15 and TRBJ1-3, with D unresolved. The length of the CDR3 is 16 residues. Between the trimmed V and J ends, which lost 1 base and 0 bases, there was a span of 10 bases. In germline, CDR1 is LNHNV, CDR2 YYDKDF (reference sequence). The CDR3: CATSRVGGSSGNTIYF. The DNA for the CDR3 is TGTGCCACCAGCAGAGTCGGCGGATCCTCTGGAAACACCATATATTTT.

V gene TRBV5-1 combines with J gene TRBJ1-3; no firm D call. Germline loops: CDR1 SGHRS, CDR2 YFSETQ. The V and J ends lost 0 bases and 2 bases respectively, with 6 bases between them. The length of the CDR3 is 14 residues. CDR3 sequence: CASSLGSTGNTIYF. CDR3 sequence (DNA): TGCGCCAGCAGCTTGGGGAGTACTGGAAACACCATATATTTT. The variable domain in full, completed from reference TRBV5-1 and TRBJ1-3, reads KAGVTQTPRYLIKTRGQQVTLSCSPISGHRSVSWYQQTPGQGLQFLFEYFSETQRNKGNFPGRFSGRQFSNSRSEMNVSTLELGDSALYLCASSLGSTGNTIYFGEGSWLTVV.

This clone was found many times. This chain connects TRBV7-3 to TRBJ1-2; D gene unclear. CDR1 and CDR2 from the germline V gene are SGHTA and FQGTGA. The CDR3 covers 13 residues. Deletions cut 1 base from V and 8 bases from J, with 11 bases between. CDR3 coding DNA: TGTGCCAGCAGCTTAAGTGGAGGGTTGGGCTACACCTTC. Residues: CASSLSGGLGYTF.